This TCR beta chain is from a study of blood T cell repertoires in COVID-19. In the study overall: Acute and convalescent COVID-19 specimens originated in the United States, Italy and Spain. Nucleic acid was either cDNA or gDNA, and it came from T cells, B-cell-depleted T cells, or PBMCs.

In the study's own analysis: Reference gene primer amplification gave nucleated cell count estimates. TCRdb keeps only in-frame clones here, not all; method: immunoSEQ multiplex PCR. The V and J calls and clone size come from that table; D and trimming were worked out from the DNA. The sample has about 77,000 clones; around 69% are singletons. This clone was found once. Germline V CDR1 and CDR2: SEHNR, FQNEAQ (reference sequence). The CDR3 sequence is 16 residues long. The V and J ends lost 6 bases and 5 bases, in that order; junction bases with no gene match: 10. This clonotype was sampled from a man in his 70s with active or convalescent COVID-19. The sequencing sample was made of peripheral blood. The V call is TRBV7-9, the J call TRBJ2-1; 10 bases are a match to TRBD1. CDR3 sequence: CASRDSGTGVNNEQFF. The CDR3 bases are TGTGCCAGCAGGGACTCCGGGACAGGGGTTAACAATGAGCAGTTCTTC.